This T cell receptor beta chain was observed in a study of T cell responses to AZD1222 COVID-19 vaccine. V lost 5 bases, J lost 1 base, and 14 bases lay in between. This CDR3 has 15 residues. Germline CDR1 SGHNT, CDR2 YENEEA. This table comes from immunoSEQ multiplex PCR, and its TCRdb copy is limited to in-frame clones, with some not included. The table lists more than 70,000 clones, about nine tenths of them singletons. Comment on this clone: Its antigen is unknown.

Study results and limitations: Targets within unmutated variant regions were reportedly found for nearly half of spike-specific TCRs. Spike was spanned by vaccine-associated CD4 TCRs, which were dominant at 160-218 and 743-854.

The source material was peripheral blood, sampled 28 days after the second AZD1222 dose. The TCR comes from an adult who received the AZD1222 COVID-19 vaccine. The J gene is TRBJ2-5, the V gene TRBV11-3; D remains unclear. CDR3 nucleotides: TGTGCCAGCAGCCGACCCGGGTGGGGCCAAGAGACCCAGTACTTC. As protein: CASSRPGWGQETQYF.